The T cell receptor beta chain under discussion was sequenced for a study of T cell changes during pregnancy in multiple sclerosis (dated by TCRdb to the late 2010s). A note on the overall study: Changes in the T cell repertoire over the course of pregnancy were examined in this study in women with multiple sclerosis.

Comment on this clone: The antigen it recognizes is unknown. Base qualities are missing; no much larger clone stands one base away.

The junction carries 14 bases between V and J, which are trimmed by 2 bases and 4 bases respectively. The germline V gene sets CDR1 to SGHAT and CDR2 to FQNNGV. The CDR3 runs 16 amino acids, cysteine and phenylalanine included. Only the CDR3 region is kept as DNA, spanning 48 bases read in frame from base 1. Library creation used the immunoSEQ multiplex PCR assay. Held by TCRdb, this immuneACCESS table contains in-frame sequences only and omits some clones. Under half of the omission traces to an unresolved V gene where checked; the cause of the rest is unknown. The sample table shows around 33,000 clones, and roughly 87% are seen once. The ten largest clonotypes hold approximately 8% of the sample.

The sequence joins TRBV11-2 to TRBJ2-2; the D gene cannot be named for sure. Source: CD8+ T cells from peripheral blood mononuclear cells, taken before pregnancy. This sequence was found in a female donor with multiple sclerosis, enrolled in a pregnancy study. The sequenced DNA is TGTGCCAGCAGCTTAATGGCGGTTTTCTTCACCGGGGAGCTGTTTTTT. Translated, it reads CASSLMAVFFTGELFF. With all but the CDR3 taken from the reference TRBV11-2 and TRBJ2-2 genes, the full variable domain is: EAGVAQSPRYKIIEKRQSVAFWCNPISGHATLYWYQQILGQGPKLLIQFQNNGVVDDSQLPKDRFSAERLKGVDSTLKIQPAKLEDSAVYLCASSLMAVFFTGELFFGEGSRLTVL.